This section outlines one T cell receptor (beta chain) sequence together with its context. This sample was taken from a study of T cell changes during pregnancy in multiple sclerosis. This CDR3 contains 17 residues. Losses at the gene ends were 6 bases for V and 16 bases for J; bases not matched to a gene: 26. Germline V gene lookup returns CDR1 MNHEY and CDR2 SMNVEV (reference sequence). Clones were sequenced by immunoSEQ multiplex PCR, and TCRdb holds only the in-frame ones, with some missing. The data hold approximately 88,000 clones, with roughly 96% observed a single time. The clonotype was recovered from a female donor with multiple sclerosis, enrolled in a pregnancy study. This rearrangement joins TRBV27 to TRBJ2-1; TRBD1 matches at 8 bases. The sequencing here drew on peripheral blood, taken in the second trimester of pregnancy. CDR3 DNA: TGTGCCAGCAGACCTCCCTGGGTGGACAGGGTTGGGAGCAGGCCTTTCTTC. Protein product: CASRPPWVDRVGSRPFF.